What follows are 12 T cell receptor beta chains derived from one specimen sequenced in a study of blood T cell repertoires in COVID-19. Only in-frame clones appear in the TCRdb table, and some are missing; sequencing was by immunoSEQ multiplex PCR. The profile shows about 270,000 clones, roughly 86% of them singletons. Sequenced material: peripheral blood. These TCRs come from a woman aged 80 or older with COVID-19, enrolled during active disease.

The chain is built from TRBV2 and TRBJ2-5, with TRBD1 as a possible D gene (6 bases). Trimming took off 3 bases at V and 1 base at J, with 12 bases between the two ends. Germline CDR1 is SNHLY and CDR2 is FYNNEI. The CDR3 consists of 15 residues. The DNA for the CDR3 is TGTGCCAGCAGTGAGGACAGACTGATCCAAGAGACCCAGTACTTC. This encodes CASSEDRLIQETQYF.

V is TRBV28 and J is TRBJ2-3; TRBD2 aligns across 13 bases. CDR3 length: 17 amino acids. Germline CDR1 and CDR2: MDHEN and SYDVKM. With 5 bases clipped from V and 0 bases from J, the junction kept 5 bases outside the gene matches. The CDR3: CASSPMGLAGSTDTQYF. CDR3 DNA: TGTGCCAGCAGTCCGATGGGACTAGCGGGGAGCACAGATACGCAGTATTTT. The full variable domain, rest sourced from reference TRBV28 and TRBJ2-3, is DVKVTQSSRYLVKRTGEKVFLECVQDMDHENMFWYRQDPGLGLRLIYFSYDVKMKEKGDIPEGYSVSREKKERFSLILESASTNQTSMYLCASSPMGLAGSTDTQYFGPGTRLTVL.

Here the CDR3 reads CASSRGTSGAGGELFF. In nucleotides, the CDR3 is TGTGCCAGTAGCAGAGGGACTAGCGGGGCTGGCGGGGAGCTGTTTTTT. The rearrangement links TRBV19 to TRBJ2-2; 13 bases are a match to TRBD2. From germline, CDR1 is LNHDA and CDR2 SQIVND (reference sequence). V lost 6 bases and J lost 7; bases outside the gene matches: 8. The length of the CDR3 is 16 residues.

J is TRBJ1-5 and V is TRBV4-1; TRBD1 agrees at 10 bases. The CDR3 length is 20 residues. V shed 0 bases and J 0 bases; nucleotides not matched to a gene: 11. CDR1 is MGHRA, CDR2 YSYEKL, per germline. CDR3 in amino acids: CASSQEYRDRGLHSNQPQHF. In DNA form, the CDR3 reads TGCGCCAGCAGCCAAGAGTACCGGGACAGGGGTCTCCATAGCAATCAGCCCCAGCATTTT.

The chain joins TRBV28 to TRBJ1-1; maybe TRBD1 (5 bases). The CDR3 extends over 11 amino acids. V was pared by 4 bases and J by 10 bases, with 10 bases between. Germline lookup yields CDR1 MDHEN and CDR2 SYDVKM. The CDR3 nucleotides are TGTGCCAGCAGTTCGAGGGGAGGAGCTTTCTTT. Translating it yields CASSSRGGAFF.

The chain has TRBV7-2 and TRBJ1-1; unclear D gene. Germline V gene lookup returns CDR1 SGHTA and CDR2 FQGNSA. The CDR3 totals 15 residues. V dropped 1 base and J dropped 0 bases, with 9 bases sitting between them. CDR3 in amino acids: CASSLGGAMNTEAFF. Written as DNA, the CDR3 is TGTGCCAGCAGCTTAGGGGGAGCTATGAACACTGAAGCTTTCTTT.

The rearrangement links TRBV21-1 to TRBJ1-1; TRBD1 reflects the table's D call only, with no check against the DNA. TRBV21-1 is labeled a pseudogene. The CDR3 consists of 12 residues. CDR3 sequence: CASVKGAAEAFF. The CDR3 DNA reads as TGTGCCAGCGTCAAGGGGGCGGCTGAAGCTTTCTTT.

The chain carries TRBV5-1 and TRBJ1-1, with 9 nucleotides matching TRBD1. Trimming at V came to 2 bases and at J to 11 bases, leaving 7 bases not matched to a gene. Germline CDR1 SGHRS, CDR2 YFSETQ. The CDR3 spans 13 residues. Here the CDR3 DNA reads TGCGCCAGCAGCTTTTTACAGGGGGCGCAGGCTTTCTTT. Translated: CASSFLQGAQAFF.

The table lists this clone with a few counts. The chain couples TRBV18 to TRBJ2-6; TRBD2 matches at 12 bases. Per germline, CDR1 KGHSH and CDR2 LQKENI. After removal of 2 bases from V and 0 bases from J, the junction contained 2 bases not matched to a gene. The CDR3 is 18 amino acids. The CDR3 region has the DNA TGTGCCAGCTCACCAGTGACTAGCGGGGGCTCTGGGGCCAACGTCCTGACTTTC. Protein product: CASSPVTSGGSGANVLTF.

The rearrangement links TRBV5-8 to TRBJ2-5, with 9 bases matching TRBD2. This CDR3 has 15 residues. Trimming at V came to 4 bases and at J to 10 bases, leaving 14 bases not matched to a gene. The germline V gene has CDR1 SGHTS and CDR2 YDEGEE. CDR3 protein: CASSGGAGGGDSQYF. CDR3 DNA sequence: TGTGCCAGCAGCGGAGGAGCGGGGGGCGGAGATAGCCAGTACTTC.

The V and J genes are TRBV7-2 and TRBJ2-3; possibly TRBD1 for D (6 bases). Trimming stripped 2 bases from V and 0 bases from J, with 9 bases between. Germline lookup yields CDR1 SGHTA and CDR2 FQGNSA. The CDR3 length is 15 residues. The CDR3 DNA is TGTGCCAGCAGCTTAACAGGGTCTAGCACAGATACGCAGTATTTT. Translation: CASSLTGSSTDTQYF.

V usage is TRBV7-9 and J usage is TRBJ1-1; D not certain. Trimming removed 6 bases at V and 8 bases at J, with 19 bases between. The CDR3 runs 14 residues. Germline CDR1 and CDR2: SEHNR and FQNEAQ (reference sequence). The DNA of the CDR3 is TGTGCCAGCAGTCTAGACGGGTGGCAGATGGAAGCTTTCTTT. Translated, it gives CASSLDGWQMEAFF.